This T cell receptor (beta chain) comes out of a study of preoperative IRX-2 immunotherapy in early breast cancer. The count of this clone is one. The table came from immunoSEQ multiplex PCR; TCRdb's copy has only in-frame clones and leaves some out. This sample has 30,000 to 35,000 clones, with 90% to 95% found just once. The length of the CDR3 is 13 residues. With 4 bases removed from V and 8 bases from J, the gap between germline ends came to 14 bases. Per the germline V gene, CDR1 is SNHLY and CDR2 is FYNNEI. Treatment specified: preoperative locoregional IRX-2 cytokine immunotherapy. Samples came from a phase Ib trial of preoperative locoregional IRX-2 cytokine immunotherapy.

The TCR comes from a human donor with breast cancer. The chain employs TRBV2 and TRBJ1-1; D not resolved. The sample was gathered from a patient treated with IRX-2 immunotherapy. CDR3 region: CASSVRPTTEAFF. DNA for the CDR3: TGTGCCAGCAGTGTCCGGCCCACTACGGAAGCTTTCTTT. The full variable domain, completed using reference TRBV2 and TRBJ1-1, is EPEVTQTPSHQVTQMGQEVILRCVPISNHLYFYWYRQILGQKVEFLVSFYNNEISEKSEIFDDQFSVERPDGSNFTLKIRSTKLEDSAMYFCASSVRPTTEAFFGQGTRLTVV.